This passage covers 9 T cell receptor beta chains from one sample sequenced in a study of T cell clones after liver transplantation. Here immunoSEQ multiplex PCR was the method, and the copy in TCRdb shows in-frame clones only, minus some. In the table there are around 35,000 clones, around 94% of which are singletons. The material sequenced was CD8+ T cells from blood, taken 12 months after liver transplant. The receptors stem from a human patient who received a liver transplant. Certain T cells may be donor cells from the graft.

This chain connects TRBV12-1 to TRBJ2-7; TRBD2 is the table's D call and was not checked against the DNA. TRBV12-1 is noted as a pseudogene. The CDR3 totals 18 residues. The CDR3, as DNA: TGTGCCAGCAGCTTTGCGCCGGGAGGGTTCCGCAGCTCCTACGAGCAGTACTTC. Encoded protein: CASSFAPGGFRSSYEQYF.

The chain links TRBV5-6 to TRBJ2-7; D is unclear. The CDR3 extends over 15 amino acids. Per the germline V gene, CDR1 is SGHDT and CDR2 is YYEEEE. V was pared by 4 bases and J by 2 bases, with 16 bases between. The CDR3 sequence: CASSPIWSDPYEQYF. DNA of the CDR3: TGTGCCAGCAGCCCCATCTGGAGCGACCCCTACGAGCAGTACTTC.

V is TRBV27 and J is TRBJ1-2; 10 nucleotides match TRBD1. V was clipped by 6 bases and J by 3 bases; unmatched bases: 10. The CDR3 length is 16 residues. The V gene's germline CDR1 is MNHEY and CDR2 SMNVEV (reference sequence). The CDR3 coding sequence is TGTGCCAGCAGATCAAGAGCGGGACAGGGGTACTATGGCTACACCTTC. As protein: CASRSRAGQGYYGYTF.

The chain recombines TRBV7-8 with TRBJ2-4; D is perhaps TRBD2 (5 bases). CDR1 is SGHVS, CDR2 FQNEAQ, per germline. CDR3 length: 16 residues. Trimming removed 4 bases from V and 6 bases from J, with 19 bases in between. The CDR3: CASSSRVDGVGNIQYF. CDR3 nucleotide sequence: TGTGCCAGCAGCTCTCGGGTAGACGGGGTGGGAAACATTCAGTACTTC.

This chain joins TRBV15 and TRBJ2-1; 7 bases line up with TRBD2. With V trimmed by 3 bases and J by 4 bases, 9 bases remained unmatched. This CDR3 contains 16 residues. Germline V gene lookup returns CDR1 LNHNV and CDR2 YYDKDF (reference sequence). CDR3 region: CATSRVSGTLYNEQFF. CDR3 DNA: TGTGCCACCAGCAGGGTGAGCGGGACCCTATACAATGAGCAGTTCTTC.

V and J are TRBV11-2 and TRBJ2-3, with 11 bases matching TRBD2. V shed 3 bases, J shed 1 base, and the junction held 3 bases outside the gene matches. This CDR3 has 16 amino acids. Per the germline V gene, CDR1 is SGHAT and CDR2 is FQNNGV. The CDR3 bases are TGTGCCAGCAGCTTGGAACTAGCGGGAGGCACAGATACGCAGTATTTT. It translates to CASSLELAGGTDTQYF. Looking up the rest from reference TRBV11-2 and TRBJ2-3 gives the full variable domain: EAGVAQSPRYKIIEKRQSVAFWCNPISGHATLYWYQQILGQGPKLLIQFQNNGVVDDSQLPKDRFSAERLKGVDSTLKIQPAKLEDSAVYLCASSLELAGGTDTQYFGPGTRLTVL.

The V call is TRBV15, the J call TRBJ2-7; D gene uncertain. The V gene's germline CDR1 is LNHNV and CDR2 YYDKDF (reference sequence). V lost 1 base, J lost 5 bases, and 12 bases lay in between. The CDR3 has 14 amino acids. The CDR3 here is CATSRAPLDHEQYF. The CDR3 DNA reads TGTGCCACCAGCAGAGCTCCTTTAGATCACGAGCAGTACTTC.

This chain uses TRBV5-1 with TRBJ1-2; D unclear. V gave up 0 bases and J gave up 4 bases, with 10 bases separating them. The CDR3 sequence is 14 residues long. Germline CDR1 reads SGHRS; CDR2 reads YFSETQ. The CDR3 DNA is TGCGCCAGCAGCTTGGACCGGAGAGGCTATGGCTACACCTTC. Its protein product is CASSLDRRGYGYTF.

The chain combines TRBV28 with TRBJ2-1, with 15 bases identical to TRBD2. The CDR3 is made up of 16 amino acids. Germline V gives CDR1 MDHEN, CDR2 SYDVKM. With 3 bases clipped from V and 9 bases from J, the junction kept 6 bases outside the gene matches. DNA for the CDR3: TGTGCCAGCAGTTTGGGACTAGCGGGAGGAGAAAGTGAGCAGTTCTTC. It codes for CASSLGLAGGESEQFF.